These 19 T cell receptor beta chains were all obtained from the same sample, sequenced in a study of T cell responses to AZD1222 COVID-19 vaccine (dated by TCRdb to about 2021). The sample's time point label, decoded: baseline before first vaccination. Libraries came from the immunoSEQ multiplex PCR assay. In TCRdb, the immuneACCESS table is reduced to in-frame sequences with V and J assigned. These tables do not hold every clone; where another copy was compared, an unresolved V gene accounts for under half, and the others remain unexplained. This sample is represented by fewer than 200,000 clones; about 89% of them were singletons. The ten largest clones take up 1.5% to 2% of the sample. The sample consisted of peripheral blood, taken on day 0 of AZD1222 vaccination. Receptors were obtained from an adult in good health.

This rearrangement joins TRBV11-1 to TRBJ1-2; D not resolved. Trimming removed 5 bases from V and 8 bases from J, with 15 bases in between. CDR3 length: 13 residues. Germline CDR1 reads SGHAT; CDR2 reads FQDESV (reference sequence). CDR3 in amino acids: CASSPTTLEGYTF. CDR3 DNA sequence: TGTGCCAGCAGCCCAACGACACTTGAGGGCTACACCTTC.

This clone was seen once. The chain recombines TRBV12-3 or TRBV12-4 with TRBJ1-2; D not certain. Trimming left V 1 base short and J 3 bases short, with 6 bases between. There are 13 residues in the CDR3. Here the CDR3 reads CASSLGRDYGYTF. Here the CDR3 DNA reads TGTGCCAGCAGTTTAGGGCGGGACTATGGCTACACCTTC.

A single count supports this clone. This chain joins TRBV11-2 and TRBJ2-3; D gene uncertain. Germline CDR1 reads SGHAT; CDR2 reads FQNNGV. Trimming removed 2 bases at V and 3 bases at J, with 9 bases between. The CDR3 has 14 amino acids. The CDR3 loop is CASSLQVGTDTQYF. The CDR3 DNA reads as TGTGCCAGCAGCTTACAAGTGGGGACAGATACGCAGTATTTT.

This clone was picked up a small number of times. This CDR3 reads CASSQIGRSGANVLTF. CDR3 bases: TGCGCCAGCAGTCAGATCGGTAGGTCTGGGGCCAACGTCCTGACTTTC. The chain is built from TRBV4-3 and TRBJ2-6; D call uncertain. V lost 6 bases to trimming and J lost 1 base, with 13 bases between them. This CDR3 spans 16 amino acids. The germline CDR1 and CDR2 sequences are LGHNA and YSLEER.

The chain joins TRBV27 to TRBJ2-7; a weak D match, TRBD1 (6 bases). Germline V gene lookup returns CDR1 MNHEY and CDR2 SMNVEV (reference sequence). V dropped 6 bases and J dropped 6 bases, with 15 bases sitting between them. The CDR3 runs to 13 residues. The CDR3 loop is CASSYGQSSEQYV. DNA of the CDR3: TGTGCCAGCAGCTATGGACAGTCTTCCGAGCAGTACGTC.

The V call is TRBV6-1, the J call TRBJ2-2, with 7 bases that match TRBD1. V was clipped by 2 bases and J by 5 bases; unmatched bases: 14. Germline loops: CDR1 MNHNS, CDR2 SASEGT. The CDR3 runs 18 residues. The CDR3 nucleotides read TGTGCCAGCAGTGAATCAAGGCTGGTGAGGGGGCGGACCGGGGAGCTGTTTTTT. This codes for CASSESRLVRGRTGELFF.

The gene calls are TRBV6-5 and TRBJ2-5; 7 bases align to TRBD1. Trimming cost V 7 bases and J 4 bases; bases outside gene matches: 9. The CDR3 is 14 amino acids. CDR1 MNHEY and CDR2 SVGAGI come from the germline V gene. CDR3: CASKPQGDRETQYF. The CDR3 nucleotides are TGTGCCAGCAAGCCGCAGGGGGATCGAGAGACCCAGTACTTC.

This clone was counted once. This CDR3 reads CASSLGLGAFF. DNA of the CDR3: TGTGCCAGCAGTTTGGGTTTGGGAGCTTTCTTT. The V gene is TRBV28, the J gene TRBJ1-1, with D uncertain. This CDR3 has 11 amino acids. Germline assignment: CDR1 MDHEN and CDR2 SYDVKM. Trimming left V 3 bases short and J 10 bases short, with 9 bases between.

The chain joins TRBV7-3 to TRBJ1-1; 7 nucleotides line up with TRBD1. CDR3 length: 14 residues. The trim removed 6 bases at V and 2 bases at J, leaving 6 bases unmatched. Germline CDR1 and CDR2: SGHTA and FQGTGA. CDR3 region: CASRRDRTNTEAFF. The CDR3 region has the DNA TGTGCCAGCAGACGGGACAGAACTAACACTGAAGCTTTCTTT.

The CDR3 reads CASSFSSYNSPLHF. The DNA for the CDR3 is TGTGCCAGCAGTTTCAGCTCCTATAATTCACCCCTCCACTTT. The chain couples TRBV27 to TRBJ1-6, with D hard to call. The CDR3 consists of 14 residues. V dropped 3 bases and J dropped 0 bases, with 3 bases sitting between them. Germline CDR1 is MNHEY and CDR2 is SMNVEV (reference sequence).

The chain couples TRBV6-6 to TRBJ1-6; no clear D gene. Germline CDR1 and CDR2: MNHNY and SVGAGI (reference sequence). There are 16 residues in the CDR3. Trimming removed 4 bases from V and 0 bases from J, with 10 bases in between. The CDR3 nucleotides read TGTGCCAGCAGTTCGAGCAGGAGCTCCTATAATTCACCCCTCCACTTT. Translating gives CASSSSRSSYNSPLHF.

The V and J genes are TRBV28 and TRBJ1-1; no clear D gene. From germline, CDR1 is MDHEN and CDR2 SYDVKM. V gave up 5 bases and J gave up 1 base, with 11 bases separating them. The CDR3 is made up of 14 amino acids. Written as DNA, the CDR3 is TGTGCCAGCAGTGTAACAGACTGGAACACTGAAGCTTTCTTT. It specifies CASSVTDWNTEAFF.

The table lists this clone with a few counts. The V call is TRBV2, the J call TRBJ2-1; TRBD2 matches at 8 bases. After removal of 4 bases from V and 10 bases from J, the junction contained 6 bases not matched to a gene. From germline, CDR1 is SNHLY and CDR2 FYNNEI. This CDR3 comprises 13 residues. This chain's CDR3 is CASSGGLGREQFF. DNA of the CDR3: TGTGCCAGCAGTGGGGGACTAGGACGGGAGCAGTTCTTC.

V usage is TRBV6-5 and J usage is TRBJ2-7; tentatively, D is TRBD1 (6 bases). This CDR3 spans 12 amino acids. The germline V gene has CDR1 MNHEY and CDR2 SVGAGI. V was pared by 5 bases and J by 6 bases, with 11 bases between. CDR3 loop: CASSPTGSEQYV. In DNA form, the CDR3 reads TGTGCCAGCAGTCCTACAGGGAGCGAGCAGTACGTC.

The chain joins TRBV7-2 to TRBJ2-7; 10 bases are shared with TRBD1. CDR1 is SGHTA and CDR2 is FQGNSA in the germline V gene. The CDR3 covers 15 residues. V shed 5 bases and J 4 bases; nucleotides not matched to a gene: 8. For the CDR3, the DNA is TGTGCCAGCAGCCCCCGACAGGGGGCTCATTACGAGCAGTACTTC. As protein: CASSPRQGAHYEQYF. Complete variable domain (other parts from reference TRBV7-2 and TRBJ2-7): GAGVSQSPSNKVTEKGKDVELRCDPISGHTALYWYRQSLGQGLEFLIYFQGNSAPDKSGLPSDRFSAERTGGSVSTLTIQRTQQEDSAVYLCASSPRQGAHYEQYFGPGTRLTVT.

This CDR3 reads CASSRGDEQYF. In nucleotides, the CDR3 is TGTGCCAGCAGCCGAGGGGACGAGCAGTACTTC. The gene calls are TRBV6-5 and TRBJ2-7; D is possibly TRBD1 or TRBD2 (5 bases each). Germline lookup yields CDR1 MNHEY and CDR2 SVGAGI. This CDR3 has 11 amino acids. V lost 6 bases to trimming and J lost 5 bases, with 8 bases between them.

The chain links TRBV7-2 to TRBJ2-1; D is undetermined. Germline V gene sequence: CDR1 SGHTA, CDR2 FQGNSA. This CDR3 contains 11 residues. Trimming pared 5 bases from V and 5 bases from J, leaving 4 bases between. In DNA, the CDR3 is TGTGCCAGCAGCCTTAACAATGAGCAGTTCTTC. It yields the protein CASSLNNEQFF.

This chain uses TRBV30 with TRBJ1-1; D might be TRBD1 (6 bases). The CDR3 has 14 amino acids. CDR1 and CDR2 (germline): GTSNPN, SVGIG (reference sequence). V gave up 3 bases and J gave up 8 bases, with 19 bases separating them. CDR3 nucleotide sequence: TGTGCCTGGAGCGAGGGGGGATTTACAGAAGAAGCTTTCTTT. It is translated as CAWSEGGFTEEAFF.

This chain connects TRBV27 to TRBJ2-1, with D unresolved. CDR1 is MNHEY and CDR2 is SMNVEV in the germline V gene (reference sequence). Trimming stripped 8 bases from V and 3 bases from J, with 14 bases between. The CDR3 runs to 14 residues. In nucleotides, the CDR3 is TGTGCCAGCGCGAAGGGAATACACTACAATGAGCAGTTCTTC. It is translated as CASAKGIHYNEQFF.